The entry below gives a single T cell receptor beta chain sequence along with its context. Antigen: not known. V was cut by 5 bases and J by 2 bases, with 11 bases left in between. The length of the CDR3 is 15 residues. Germline-derived CDR1 and CDR2 are SGHRS and YFSETQ. This record comes from a study of T cells in Graves' hyperthyroidism and ophthalmopathy. As for the study in general: Before any treatment, at initial diagnosis, peripheral blood was collected.

With duration under 3 months, ophthalmopathy was active: Clinical Activity Score at least 3, NOSPECS at least 4. TCR beta CDR3 region amplification was performed from RNA transcripts. RT-PCR in the first round (using the HTBI primer set) targeted the TCR CDR3. TCRdb processed the multiplex PCR reads anew with MiXCR; each CDR3 protein has one entry. Among approximately 530,000 distinct CDR3 sequences, approximately 20% were seen once, and the ten largest hold approximately 50%. Study findings and constraints: A model using 13 V-J features told ophthalmopathy apart from stable hyperthyroidism. Researchers found most expanded thyroid clonotypes above 0.001 in blood as well.

Input material: blood. The TCR originated in a man in his forties with Graves' ophthalmopathy. The rearrangement links TRBV5-1 to TRBJ1-6; D is uncertain. The CDR3, as DNA: TGCGCCAGCAGGGGCGCAGGAGCCTATAATTCACCCCTCCACTTT. This translates into CASRGAGAYNSPLHF.